The sequence of this TCR beta chain was determined in a study of CD8+CD57+ T cells in acquired aplastic anemia. Study context: The mean DNA yield obtained from sorted CD4+ and CD8+ cells came to approximately 3.2 ug.

Patients included in sequencing had previously demonstrated CD8+CD57+ cell expansion by flow cytometry. Everyone among the patients had severe acquired aplastic anemia. Genomic DNA was employed as the template in profiling TCR beta VDJ and CDR3. One entry per CDR3 protein results from TCRdb running MiXCR on the reads. The sample has some 200,000 distinct CDR3 sequences; around three fifths are singletons. Comments on this clonotype: Its antigen is unidentified.

CDR1 DFQATT and CDR2 SNEGSKA come from the germline V gene (reference sequence). CDR3 length: 13 amino acids. The ends were cut back, 3 bases at V and 4 bases at J, with 12 bases in the middle. Findings of the study overall: Patients and healthy controls showed no significant CD8+ Simpson's diversity difference. The study identified around 28 CD8+ CDR3 sequences shared by patients and controls.

This sequence was found in a human donor with aplastic anemia. Sequenced sample: sorted CD4+, CD8+, or CD8+CD57+ T cells (not recorded which) from PBMCs. The V call is TRBV20-1, the J call TRBJ1-1, with a possible D match to TRBD1 (5 bases). The CDR3 bases are TGCAGTGCTAGGAACCCCGGGGGCACTGAAGCTTTCTTT. This gives the protein CSARNPGGTEAFF.